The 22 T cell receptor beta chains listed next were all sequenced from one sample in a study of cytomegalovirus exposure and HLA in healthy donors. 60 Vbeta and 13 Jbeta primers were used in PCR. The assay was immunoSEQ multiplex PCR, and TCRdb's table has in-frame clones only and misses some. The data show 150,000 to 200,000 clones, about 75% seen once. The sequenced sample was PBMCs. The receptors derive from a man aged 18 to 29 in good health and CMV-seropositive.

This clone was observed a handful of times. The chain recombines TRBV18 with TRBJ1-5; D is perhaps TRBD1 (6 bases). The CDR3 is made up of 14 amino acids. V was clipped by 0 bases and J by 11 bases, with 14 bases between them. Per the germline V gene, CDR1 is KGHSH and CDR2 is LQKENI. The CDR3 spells CASSPPARGAAQHF. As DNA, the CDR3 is TGTGCCAGCTCACCACCGGCCAGGGGCGCGGCCCAGCATTTT.

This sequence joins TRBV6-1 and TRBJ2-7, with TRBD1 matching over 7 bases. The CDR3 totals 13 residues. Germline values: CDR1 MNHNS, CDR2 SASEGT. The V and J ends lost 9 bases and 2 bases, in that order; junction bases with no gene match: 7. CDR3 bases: TGTGCCAGTAACGACAGGGCCACCTACGAGCAGTACGTC. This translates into CASNDRATYEQYV.

CDR3 sequence reads: CASSIRGANYGYTF. The CDR3 DNA sequence: TGTGCCAGTAGTATTCGCGGAGCTAACTATGGCTACACCTTC. The rearrangement uses TRBV19 and TRBJ1-2; no firm D call. The germline V gene encodes CDR1 LNHDA and CDR2 SQIVND (reference sequence). Trimming took off 3 bases at V and 0 bases at J, with 8 bases between the two ends. CDR3 length: 14 residues.

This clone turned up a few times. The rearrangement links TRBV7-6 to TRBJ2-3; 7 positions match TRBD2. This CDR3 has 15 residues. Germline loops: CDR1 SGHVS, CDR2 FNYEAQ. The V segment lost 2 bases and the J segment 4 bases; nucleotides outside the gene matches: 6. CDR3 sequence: CASSLLAGDSDTQYF. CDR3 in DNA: TGTGCCAGCAGCTTACTGGCGGGAGACTCAGATACGCAGTATTTT.

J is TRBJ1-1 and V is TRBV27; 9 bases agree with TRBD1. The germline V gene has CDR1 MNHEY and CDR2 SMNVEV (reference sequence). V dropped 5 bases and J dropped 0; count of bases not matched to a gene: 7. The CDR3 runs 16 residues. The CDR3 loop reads CASSPDRGVMNTEAFF. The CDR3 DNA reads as TGTGCCAGCAGTCCGGACAGGGGTGTCATGAACACTGAAGCTTTCTTT.

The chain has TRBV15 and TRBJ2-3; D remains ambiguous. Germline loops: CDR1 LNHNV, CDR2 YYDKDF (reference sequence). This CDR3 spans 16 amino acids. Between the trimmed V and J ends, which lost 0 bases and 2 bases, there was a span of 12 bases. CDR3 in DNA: TGTGCCACCAGCAGAGATCCTGACTCAGACACAGATACGCAGTATTTT. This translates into CATSRDPDSDTDTQYF.

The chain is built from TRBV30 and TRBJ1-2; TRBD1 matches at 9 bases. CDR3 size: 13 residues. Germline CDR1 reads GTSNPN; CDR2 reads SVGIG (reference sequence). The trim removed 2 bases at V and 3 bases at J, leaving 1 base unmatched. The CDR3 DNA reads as TGTGCCTGGAGTCGGACAGGGGACTATGGCTACACCTTC. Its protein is CAWSRTGDYGYTF.

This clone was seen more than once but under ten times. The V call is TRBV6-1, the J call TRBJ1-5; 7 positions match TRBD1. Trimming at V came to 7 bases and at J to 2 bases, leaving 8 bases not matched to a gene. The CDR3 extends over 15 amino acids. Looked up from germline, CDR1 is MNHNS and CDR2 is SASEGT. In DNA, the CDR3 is TGTGCCAGCACCATTTCGGGACAGCGCAATCAGCCCCAGCATTTT. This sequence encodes CASTISGQRNQPQHF.

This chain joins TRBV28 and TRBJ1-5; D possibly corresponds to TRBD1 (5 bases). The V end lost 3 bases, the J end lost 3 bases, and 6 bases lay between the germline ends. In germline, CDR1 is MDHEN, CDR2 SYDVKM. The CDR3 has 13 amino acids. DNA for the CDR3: TGTGCCAGCAGTTTGGACAACAATCAGCCCCAGCATTTT. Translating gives CASSLDNNQPQHF.

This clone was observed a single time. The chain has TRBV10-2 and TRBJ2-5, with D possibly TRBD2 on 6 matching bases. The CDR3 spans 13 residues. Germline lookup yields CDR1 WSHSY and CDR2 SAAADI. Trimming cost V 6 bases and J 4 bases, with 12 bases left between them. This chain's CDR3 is CASSRGARETQYF. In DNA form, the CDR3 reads TGCGCCAGCAGCCGCGGGGCGCGAGAGACCCAGTACTTC.

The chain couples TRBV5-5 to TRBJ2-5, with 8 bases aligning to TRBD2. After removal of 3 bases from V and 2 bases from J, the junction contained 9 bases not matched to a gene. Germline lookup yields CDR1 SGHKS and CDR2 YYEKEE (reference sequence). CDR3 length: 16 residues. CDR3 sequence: CASSYSGLVLQETQYF. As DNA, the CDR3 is TGTGCCAGCAGCTACTCGGGACTAGTCCTGCAAGAGACCCAGTACTTC.

CDR3 bases: TGTGCCAGCAGCTCTCGGGACAGCTTCTTTGCAACTAATGAAAAACTGTTTTTT. Its protein product is CASSSRDSFFATNEKLFF. V and J are TRBV11-2 and TRBJ1-4, with 7 bases identical to TRBD1. V shed 4 bases, J shed 0 bases, and the junction held 11 bases outside the gene matches. The CDR3 has 18 residues. Germline V gives CDR1 SGHAT, CDR2 FQNNGV.

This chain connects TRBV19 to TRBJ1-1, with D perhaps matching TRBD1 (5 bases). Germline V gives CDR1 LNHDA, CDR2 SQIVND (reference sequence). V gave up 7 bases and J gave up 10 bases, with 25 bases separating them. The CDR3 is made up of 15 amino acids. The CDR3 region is CASTRRDSRTNSAFF. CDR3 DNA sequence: TGTGCCAGTACCAGGAGGGACTCTCGTACCAATTCAGCTTTCTTT.

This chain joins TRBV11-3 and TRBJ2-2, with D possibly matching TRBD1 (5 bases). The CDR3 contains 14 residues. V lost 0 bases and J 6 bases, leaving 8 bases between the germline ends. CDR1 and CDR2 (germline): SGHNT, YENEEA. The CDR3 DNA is TGTGCCAGCAGCTTAGAGTCGACAGCCGGGGAGCTGTTTTTT. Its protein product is CASSLESTAGELFF.

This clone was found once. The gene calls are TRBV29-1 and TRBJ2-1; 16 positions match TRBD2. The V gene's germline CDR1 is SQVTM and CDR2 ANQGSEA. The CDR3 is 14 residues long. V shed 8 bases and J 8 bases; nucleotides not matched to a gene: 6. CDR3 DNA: TGCAGCTGGGGACTAGCGGGGGGGCTCGATGAGCAGTTCTTC. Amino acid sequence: CSWGLAGGLDEQFF.

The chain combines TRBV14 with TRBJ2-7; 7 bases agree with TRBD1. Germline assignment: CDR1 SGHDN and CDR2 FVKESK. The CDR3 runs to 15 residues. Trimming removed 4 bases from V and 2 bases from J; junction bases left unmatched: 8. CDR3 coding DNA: TGTGCCAGCAGCCGCCCCGACAGGGACCCCTACGAGCAGTACGTC. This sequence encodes CASSRPDRDPYEQYV.

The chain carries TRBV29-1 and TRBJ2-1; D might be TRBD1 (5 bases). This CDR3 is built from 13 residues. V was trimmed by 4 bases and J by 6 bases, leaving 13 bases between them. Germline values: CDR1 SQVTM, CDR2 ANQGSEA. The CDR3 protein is CSVARGQGNEQFF. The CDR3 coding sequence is TGCAGCGTTGCGCGCGGTCAGGGCAATGAGCAGTTCTTC.

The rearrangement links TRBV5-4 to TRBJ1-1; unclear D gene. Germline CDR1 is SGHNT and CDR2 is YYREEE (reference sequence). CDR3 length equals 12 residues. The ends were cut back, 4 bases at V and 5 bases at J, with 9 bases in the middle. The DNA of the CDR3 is TGTGCCAGCAGCGGGAGTGGGACTGAAGCTTTCTTT. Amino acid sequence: CASSGSGTEAFF.

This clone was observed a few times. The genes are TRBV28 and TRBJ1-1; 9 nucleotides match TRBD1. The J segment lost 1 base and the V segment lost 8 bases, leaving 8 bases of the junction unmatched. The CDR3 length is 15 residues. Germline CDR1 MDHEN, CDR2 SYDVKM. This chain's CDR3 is CASLNRDRANTEAFF. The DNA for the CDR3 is TGTGCCAGCTTGAACCGGGACAGGGCGAACACTGAAGCTTTCTTT.

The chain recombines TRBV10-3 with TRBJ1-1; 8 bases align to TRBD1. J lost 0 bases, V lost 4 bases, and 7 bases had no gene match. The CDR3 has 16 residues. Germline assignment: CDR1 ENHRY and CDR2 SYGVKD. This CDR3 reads CAISGQGAPMNTEAFF. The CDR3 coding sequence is TGTGCCATCAGTGGCCAGGGGGCCCCAATGAACACTGAAGCTTTCTTT.

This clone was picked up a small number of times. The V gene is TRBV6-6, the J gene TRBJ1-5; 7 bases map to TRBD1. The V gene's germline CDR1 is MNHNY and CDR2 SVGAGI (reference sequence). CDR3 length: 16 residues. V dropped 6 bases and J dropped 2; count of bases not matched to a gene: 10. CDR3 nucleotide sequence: TGTGCCAGCAGAGCGACCCGACAGGGCGGCAATCAGCCCCAGCATTTT. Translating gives CASRATRQGGNQPQHF.

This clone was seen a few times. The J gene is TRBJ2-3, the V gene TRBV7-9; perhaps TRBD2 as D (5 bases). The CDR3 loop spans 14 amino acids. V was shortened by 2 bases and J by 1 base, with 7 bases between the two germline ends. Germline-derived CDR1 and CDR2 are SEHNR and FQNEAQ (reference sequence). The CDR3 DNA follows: TGTGCCAGCAGCTTAAGCGGCGGCACAGATACGCAGTATTTT. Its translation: CASSLSGGTDTQYF.